The entry that follows covers one T cell receptor (beta chain) sequence. Its antigen target is currently unknown. Base qualities are missing; no much larger clone stands one base away. TCRbeta CDR3 regions were amplified from genomic DNA by means of the immunoSEQ Assay, a bias-controlled multiplex PCR. The authors' analysis ran thus. Nucleated cell counts per sample were estimated from amplification of reference gene primers within the assay. Sequence reads were collapsed and filtered to measure the absolute abundance of every unique TCRbeta CDR3 rearrangement. For each sample, productive Simpson clonality was calculated as the square root of Simpson's diversity index over productive rearrangements. This is the immuneACCESS table as TCRdb keeps it, with only in-frame sequences that have V and J called. A part of the clones is gone; compared with another copy, unresolved V genes explain less than half, and the rest is unexplained. V, J and clone size reflect that table, while D and trimming were determined from the DNA. A total of 300,000 to 350,000 clones appear in this sample, roughly 87% of them only once. 9.5% to 10% of the sample comes from the top ten.

In Seattle, one collaborating source enrolled patients while the infection was active and tracked those patients longitudinally over the course of disease. Each collaborating institution followed its own protocols to collect whole blood in K2EDTA tubes. For TCRbeta analysis, collaborator samples were shipped as frozen whole blood, as isolated PBMCs, or as DNA extracted from either sample type. These data are taken from a study of blood T cell repertoires in COVID-19 (dated by TCRdb to 2020 to 2021). Describing the broader study: Samples from collaborators originated in the United States, Italy and Spain and spanned both the acute and convalescent phases of COVID-19. HLA class I and class II types, where available, came from metadata supplied by the sample provider rather than from assay-based typing. Deeply sampled blood TCRbeta repertoires from subjects exposed to, actively infected with, or recovered from COVID-19 were included in the dataset. The prospective study material was composed of cDNA or gDNA derived from T cells, B-cell-depleted T cells, or PBMCs. The sample metadata nearly always contained a de-identified subject ID, COVID-19 status, age in years and sex. Samples were obtained from the ongoing ImmuneRACE study (first 160 participants) and from over a thousand subjects provided by 6 global collaborators. The repertoires were released in a freely available public database meant as a resource for research on the immune response to SARS-CoV-2. Results and caveats for the whole study, not just this receptor: The amount of clinical and demographic metadata varied by source and participant and was provided uncurated.

V is cut by 5 bases and J by 2 bases, and the space between the germline ends is 16 bases. The germline V gene provides CDR1 MNHEY and CDR2 SVGEGT. From the cysteine up to the phenylalanine, the CDR3 has a length of 15 residues. The CDR3 DNA has 45 bases and is translated from base 1. Sequenced sample: peripheral blood. Recombination joined TRBV6-2 or TRBV6-3 with TRBJ2-7; a weak D assignment points to TRBD2 (6 bases agree). This clonotype originated in a man aged 25 to 40 with COVID-19, enrolled during active disease. At the DNA level, the sequence is TGTGCCAGCAGTCCCCATGGGACTGACGCCTACGAGCAGTACTTC. It translates to CASSPHGTDAYEQYF.